Here is one T cell receptor beta chain with its context. This record belongs to a study of shared clonotypes between healthy human individuals. Sequenced by immunoSEQ multiplex PCR; TCRdb stores in-frame clones only, minus some. The table lists around 610,000 clones, approximately 96% of them singletons, with about 0.11% in the top ten. CDR1 is SGHRS and CDR2 is YFSETQ in the germline V gene. The CDR3 has 13 residues. Trimming cost V 5 bases and J 2 bases, with 10 bases left between them. Naive CD8 cells were CD45RO-negative, positively selected for CCR7, excluding terminally differentiated effector memory CD45RA+ cells.

Sample: naive CD8+ T cells sorted from blood. This clonotype was sampled from a woman younger than 45 in good health. V is TRBV5-1 and J is TRBJ1-2; the D gene is possibly TRBD1 (5 bases). For the CDR3, the DNA is TGCGCCAGCAGAGGGGAAATGAACTATGGCTACACCTTC. It specifies CASRGEMNYGYTF.